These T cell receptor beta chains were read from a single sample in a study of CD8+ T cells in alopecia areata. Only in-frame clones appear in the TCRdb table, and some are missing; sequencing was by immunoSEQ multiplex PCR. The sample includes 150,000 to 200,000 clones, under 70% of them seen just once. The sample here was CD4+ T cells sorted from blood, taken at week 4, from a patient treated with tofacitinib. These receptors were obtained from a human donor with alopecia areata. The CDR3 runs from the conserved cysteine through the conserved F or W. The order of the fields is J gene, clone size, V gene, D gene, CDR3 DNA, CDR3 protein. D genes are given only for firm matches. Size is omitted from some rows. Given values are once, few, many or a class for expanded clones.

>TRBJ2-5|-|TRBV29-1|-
TGCAGCGGCCGGGACTGGCGAAGGGAGACCCAGTACTTC
CSGRDWRRETQYF
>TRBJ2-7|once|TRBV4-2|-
TGTGCCAGCAGCCAGGCAGTATCCTACGAGCAGTACTTC
CASSQAVSYEQYF
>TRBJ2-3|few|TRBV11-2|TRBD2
TGTGCCAGCAGCCGCGGGACTAGCGGGGGGCGGGCAGATACGCAGTATTTT
CASSRGTSGGRADTQYF
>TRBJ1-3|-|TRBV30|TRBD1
TGTGCCTGGAGTCGGACAGGGACCCGAAACACCATATATTTT
CAWSRTGTRNTIYF
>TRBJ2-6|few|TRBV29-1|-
TGCAGCGGCATAGGGTCTGGGGCCAACGTCCTGACTTTC
CSGIGSGANVLTF
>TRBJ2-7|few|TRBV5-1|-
TGCGCCAGCAGCTTGGCCGGGACCGAAGTCTACGAGCAGTACTTC
CASSLAGTEVYEQYF
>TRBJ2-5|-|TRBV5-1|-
TGCGCCAGCAGCTTGCCAGGGGCAGAGACCCAGTACTTC
CASSLPGAETQYF
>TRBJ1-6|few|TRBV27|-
TGTGCCAGCAGTTTCGGGAACTATACACCCCTCCACTTT
CASSFGNYTPLHF
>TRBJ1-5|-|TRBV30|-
TGTGCCTGGAGCGTTCCCCCCGGGCCCTTGCTAGGTCAGCCCCAGCATTTT
CAWSVPPGPLLGQPQHF
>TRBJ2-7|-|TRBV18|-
TGTGCCAGCTCCGACAGCTACGAGCAGTACTTC
CASSDSYEQYF
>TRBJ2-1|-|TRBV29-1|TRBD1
TGCAGCGTTGTTCGGGGACAGAGAGCGTTCTTC
CSVVRGQRAFF
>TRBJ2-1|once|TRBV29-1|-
TGCAGCGTTGAAGAGGGTGCGCAGTTCTTC
CSVEEGAQFF
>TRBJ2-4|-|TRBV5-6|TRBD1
TGTGCCTCGGGACAGGGGGTCAAAAACATTCAGTACTTC
CASGQGVKNIQYF
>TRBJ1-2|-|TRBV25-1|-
TGTGCCAGCAGGCCACCACCGCCAGGGTATGGCTACACCTTC
CASRPPPPGYGYTF
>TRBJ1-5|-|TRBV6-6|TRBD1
TGTGCCAGCAGCCGGGACAGCCGACAGCCCCAGCATTTT
CASSRDSRQPQHF
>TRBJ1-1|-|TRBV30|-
TGTGCCTGGAGTGTAGATCCTAGGCTCCACCGCCTTATGAACACTGAAGCTTTCTTT
CAWSVDPRLHRLMNTEAFF
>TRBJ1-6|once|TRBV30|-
TGTGCCTGGAGTGTATCTCACTATAATTCACCCCTCCACTTT
CAWSVSHYNSPLHF
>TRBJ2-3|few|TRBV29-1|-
TGCAGCGGCTCGGGGCGAGGAGATACGCAGTATTTT
CSGSGRGDTQYF
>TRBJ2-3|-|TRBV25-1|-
TGTGCCAGCAGTGAAATAGATACGCAGTATTTT
CASSEIDTQYF
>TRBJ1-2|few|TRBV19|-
TGTGCCAGTAGTATGGCTACACGGAACTATGGCTACACCTTC
CASSMATRNYGYTF
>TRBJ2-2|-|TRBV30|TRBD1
TGTGCCTGGAGTTGGATGACAGGGGTCACCGGGGAGCTGTTTTTT
CAWSWMTGVTGELFF
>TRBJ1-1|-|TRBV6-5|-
TGTGCCAGCAGTTACTCAGGGGTCTCGAACACTGAAGCTTTCTTT
CASSYSGVSNTEAFF
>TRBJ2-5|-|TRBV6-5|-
TGTGCCAGCAGTTACTCCGAGACCCAGTACTTC
CASSYSETQYF
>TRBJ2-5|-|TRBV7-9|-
TGTGCCAGCAGCAGCGCGGGTGCCAGACGGGAGACCCAGTACTTC
CASSSAGARRETQYF
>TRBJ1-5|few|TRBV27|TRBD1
TGTGCCAGCAGTGGGAGGGGGCCGGGGCAGCCCCAGCATTTT
CASSGRGPGQPQHF
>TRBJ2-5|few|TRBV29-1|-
TGCAGCGTACGACAGTCCCAAGAGACCCAGTACTTC
CSVRQSQETQYF
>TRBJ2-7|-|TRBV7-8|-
TGTGCCAGCAGCTTAGTGCGGGAATACGAGCAGTACTTC
CASSLVREYEQYF
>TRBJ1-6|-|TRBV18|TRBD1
TGTGCCAGCTCACCACCTCGAGGGACAGGGCGGAATTCACCCCTCCACTTT
CASSPPRGTGRNSPLHF